Shown below are 3 T cell receptor beta chains from a single sample sequenced in a study of T cells after yellow fever vaccination. TCRdb independently ran MiXCR on the 5' RACE reads; one entry per CDR3 protein. The table shows around 250,000 distinct CDR3 sequences, with less than 9% occurring only once. The sequences come from CD4+ T cells sorted from PBMCs, collected 15 days after the yellow fever booster vaccination. The source of these receptors is a man aged 25 to 40 who received the YFV17D yellow fever vaccine.

The DNA for the CDR3 is TGTGCCAGTACAGACAGGGTCTACGAGACCCAGTACTTC. It encodes CASTDRVYETQYF. The chain combines TRBV2 with TRBJ2-5; TRBD1 matches at 7 bases. There are 13 residues in the CDR3. V trimming: 9 bases; J trimming: 5 bases; junction bases outside the gene matches: 9. Germline V gene data show CDR1 as SNHLY and CDR2 as FYNNEI.

This clonotype has a count of ten or more. The rearrangement joins TRBV11-2 to TRBJ1-1; D uncertain. CDR1 is SGHAT and CDR2 is FQNNGV in the germline V gene. The germline V and J ends were trimmed by 1 base and 2 bases, with 8 bases remaining between them. CDR3 length: 14 amino acids. The CDR3 region is CASSLVPSNTEAFF. The CDR3 nucleotides are TGTGCCAGCAGCTTAGTCCCCAGTAACACTGAAGCTTTCTTT.

This CDR3 is CASSQNRDQPQHF. The CDR3 DNA reads TGCGCCAGCAGCCAAAACAGAGATCAGCCCCAGCATTTT. The V call is TRBV4-3, the J call TRBJ1-5; D is ambiguous. The CDR3 consists of 13 residues. CDR1 LGHNA and CDR2 YSLEER come from the germline V gene. V lost 2 bases and J 5 bases, leaving 7 bases between the germline ends.